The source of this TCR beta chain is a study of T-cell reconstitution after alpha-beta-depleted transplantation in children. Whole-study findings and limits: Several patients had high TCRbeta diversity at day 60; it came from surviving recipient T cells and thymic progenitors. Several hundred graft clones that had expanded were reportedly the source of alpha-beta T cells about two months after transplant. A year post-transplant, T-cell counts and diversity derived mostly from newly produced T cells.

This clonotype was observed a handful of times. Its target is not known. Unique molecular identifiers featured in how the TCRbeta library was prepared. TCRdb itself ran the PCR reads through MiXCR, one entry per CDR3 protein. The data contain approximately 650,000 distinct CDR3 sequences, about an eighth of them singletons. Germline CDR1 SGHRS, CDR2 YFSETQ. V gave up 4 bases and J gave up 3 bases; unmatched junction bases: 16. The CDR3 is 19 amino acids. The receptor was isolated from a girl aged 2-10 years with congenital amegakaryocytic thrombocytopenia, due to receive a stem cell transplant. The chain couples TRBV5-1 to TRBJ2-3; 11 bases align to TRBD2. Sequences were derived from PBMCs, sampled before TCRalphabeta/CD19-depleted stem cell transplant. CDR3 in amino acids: CASSQPSGRLTRLTDTQYF. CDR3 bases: TGCGCCAGCAGCCAACCTAGCGGGAGGTTGACCCGATTGACAGATACGCAGTATTTT.